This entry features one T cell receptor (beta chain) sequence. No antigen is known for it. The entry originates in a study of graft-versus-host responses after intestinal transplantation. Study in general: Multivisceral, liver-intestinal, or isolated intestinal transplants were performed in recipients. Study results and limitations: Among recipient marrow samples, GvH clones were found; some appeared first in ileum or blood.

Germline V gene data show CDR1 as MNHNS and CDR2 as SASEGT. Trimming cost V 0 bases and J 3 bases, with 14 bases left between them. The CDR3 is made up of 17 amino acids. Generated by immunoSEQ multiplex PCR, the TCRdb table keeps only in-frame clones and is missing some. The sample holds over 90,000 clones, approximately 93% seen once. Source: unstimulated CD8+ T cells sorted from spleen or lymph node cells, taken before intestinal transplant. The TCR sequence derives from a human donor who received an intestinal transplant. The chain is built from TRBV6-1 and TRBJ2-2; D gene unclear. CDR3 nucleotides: TGTGCCAGCAGTGAAGCGGGAACACAGAAGTACACCGGGGAGCTGTTTTTT. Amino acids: CASSEAGTQKYTGELFF.